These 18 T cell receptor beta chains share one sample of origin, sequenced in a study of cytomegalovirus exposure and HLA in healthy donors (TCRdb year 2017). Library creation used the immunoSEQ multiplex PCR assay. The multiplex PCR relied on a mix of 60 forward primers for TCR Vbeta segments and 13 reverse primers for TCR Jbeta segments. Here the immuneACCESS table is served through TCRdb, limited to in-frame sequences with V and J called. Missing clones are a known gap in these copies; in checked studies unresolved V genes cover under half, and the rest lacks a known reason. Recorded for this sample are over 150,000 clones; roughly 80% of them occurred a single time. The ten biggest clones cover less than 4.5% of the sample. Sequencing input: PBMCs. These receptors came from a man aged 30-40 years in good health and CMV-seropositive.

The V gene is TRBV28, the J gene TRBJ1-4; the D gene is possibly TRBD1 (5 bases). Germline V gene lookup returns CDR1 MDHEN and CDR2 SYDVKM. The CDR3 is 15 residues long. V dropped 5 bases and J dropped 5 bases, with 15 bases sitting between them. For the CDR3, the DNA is TGTGCCAGCAGTACCCCCTACGGGGGAAATGAAAAACTGTTTTTT. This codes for CASSTPYGGNEKLFF. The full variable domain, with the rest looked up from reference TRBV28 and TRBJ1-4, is DVKVTQSSRYLVKRTGEKVFLECVQDMDHENMFWYRQDPGLGLRLIYFSYDVKMKEKGDIPEGYSVSREKKERFSLILESASTNQTSMYLCASSTPYGGNEKLFFGSGTQLSVL.

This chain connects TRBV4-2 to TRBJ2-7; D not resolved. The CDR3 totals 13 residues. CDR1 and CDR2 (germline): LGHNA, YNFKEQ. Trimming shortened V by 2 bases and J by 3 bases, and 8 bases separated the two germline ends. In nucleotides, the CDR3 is TGTGCCAGCAGCCAACAACAAGACTACGAGCAGTACTTC. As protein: CASSQQQDYEQYF.

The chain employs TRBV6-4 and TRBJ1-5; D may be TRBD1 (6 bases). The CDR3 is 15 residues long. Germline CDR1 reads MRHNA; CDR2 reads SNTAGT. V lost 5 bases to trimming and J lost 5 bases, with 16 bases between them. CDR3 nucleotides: TGTGCCAGCAGTACAAGGGGGGGCGGAGATCAGCCCCAGCATTTT. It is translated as CASSTRGGGDQPQHF.

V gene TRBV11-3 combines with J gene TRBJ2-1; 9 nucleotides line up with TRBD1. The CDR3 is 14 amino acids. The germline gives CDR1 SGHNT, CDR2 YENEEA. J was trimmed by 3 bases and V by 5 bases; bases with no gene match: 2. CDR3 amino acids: CASSDRGDYNEQFF. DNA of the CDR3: TGTGCCAGCAGCGACAGGGGGGACTACAATGAGCAGTTCTTC.

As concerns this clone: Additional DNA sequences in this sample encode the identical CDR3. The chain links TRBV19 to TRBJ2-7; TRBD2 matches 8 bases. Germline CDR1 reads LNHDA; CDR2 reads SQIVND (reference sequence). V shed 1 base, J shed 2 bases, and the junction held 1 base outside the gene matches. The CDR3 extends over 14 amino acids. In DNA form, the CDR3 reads TGTGCCAGTAGTATAGGCGGGGGGACCTACGAGCAGTACTTC. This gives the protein CASSIGGGTYEQYF.

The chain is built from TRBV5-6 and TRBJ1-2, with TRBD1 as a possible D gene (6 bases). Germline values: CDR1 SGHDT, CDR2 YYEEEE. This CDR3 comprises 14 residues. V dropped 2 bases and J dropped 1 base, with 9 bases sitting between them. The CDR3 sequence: CASSFQGSNYGYTF. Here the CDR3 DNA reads TGTGCCAGCAGCTTCCAGGGGAGTAACTATGGCTACACCTTC.

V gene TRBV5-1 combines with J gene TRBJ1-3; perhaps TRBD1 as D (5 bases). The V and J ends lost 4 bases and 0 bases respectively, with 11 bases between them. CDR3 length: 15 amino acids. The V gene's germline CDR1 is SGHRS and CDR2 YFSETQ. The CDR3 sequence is CASSGGLSSGNTIYF. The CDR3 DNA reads TGCGCCAGCAGCGGGGGACTGAGCTCTGGAAACACCATATATTTT.

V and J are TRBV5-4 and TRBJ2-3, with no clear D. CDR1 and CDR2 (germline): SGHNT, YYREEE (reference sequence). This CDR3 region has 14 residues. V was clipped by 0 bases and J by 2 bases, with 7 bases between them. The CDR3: CASSLDPLTDTQYF. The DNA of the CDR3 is TGTGCCAGCAGCTTGGATCCCCTCACAGATACGCAGTATTTT.

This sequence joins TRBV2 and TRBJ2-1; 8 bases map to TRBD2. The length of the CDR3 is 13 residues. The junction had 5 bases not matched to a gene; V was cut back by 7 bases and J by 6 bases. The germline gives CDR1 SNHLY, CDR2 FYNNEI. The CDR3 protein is CASNSGVGNEQFF. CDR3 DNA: TGTGCCAGCAATAGCGGGGTAGGCAATGAGCAGTTCTTC.

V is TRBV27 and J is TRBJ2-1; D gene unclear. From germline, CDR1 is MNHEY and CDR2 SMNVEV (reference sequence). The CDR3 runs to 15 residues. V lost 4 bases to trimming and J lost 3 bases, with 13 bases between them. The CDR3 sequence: CASSSRLGDYNEQFF. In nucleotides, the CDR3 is TGTGCCAGCAGTTCGCGACTTGGCGACTACAATGAGCAGTTCTTC.

Written as DNA, the CDR3 is TGTGCCATCGGAGGGACAGGGGGAACTGAAGCTTTCTTT. Amino acids: CAIGGTGGTEAFF. The chain uses TRBV10-3 and TRBJ1-1; TRBD1 matches at 11 bases. CDR3 length: 13 residues. V lost 8 bases to trimming and J lost 5 bases; unmatched junction nucleotides: 4. Germline values: CDR1 ENHRY, CDR2 SYGVKD.

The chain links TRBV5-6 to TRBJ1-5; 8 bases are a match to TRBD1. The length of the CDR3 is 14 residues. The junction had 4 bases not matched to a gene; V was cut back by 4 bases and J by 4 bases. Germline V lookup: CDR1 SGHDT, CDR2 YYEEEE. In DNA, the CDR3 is TGTGCCAGCAGCGCGGACAGGGCGAATCAGCCCCAGCATTTT. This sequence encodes CASSADRANQPQHF.

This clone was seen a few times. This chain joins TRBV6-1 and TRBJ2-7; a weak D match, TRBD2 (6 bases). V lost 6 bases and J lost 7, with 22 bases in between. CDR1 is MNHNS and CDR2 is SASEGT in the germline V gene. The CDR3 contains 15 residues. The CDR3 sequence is CASRERLVGGEEQYF. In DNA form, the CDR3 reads TGTGCCAGCAGGGAGAGACTAGTGGGCGGGGAAGAGCAGTACTTC.

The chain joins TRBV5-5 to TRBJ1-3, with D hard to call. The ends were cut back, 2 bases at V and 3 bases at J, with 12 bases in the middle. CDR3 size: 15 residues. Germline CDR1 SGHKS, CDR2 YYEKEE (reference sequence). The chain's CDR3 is CASSLMAVVGNTIYF. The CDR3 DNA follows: TGTGCCAGCAGCTTAATGGCAGTCGTTGGAAACACCATATATTTT.

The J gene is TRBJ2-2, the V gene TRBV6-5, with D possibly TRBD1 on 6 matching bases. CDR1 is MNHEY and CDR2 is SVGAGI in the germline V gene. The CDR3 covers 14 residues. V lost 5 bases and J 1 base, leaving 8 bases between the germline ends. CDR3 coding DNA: TGTGCCAGCAGTCAGGGACAGAACACCGGGGAGCTGTTTTTT. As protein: CASSQGQNTGELFF.

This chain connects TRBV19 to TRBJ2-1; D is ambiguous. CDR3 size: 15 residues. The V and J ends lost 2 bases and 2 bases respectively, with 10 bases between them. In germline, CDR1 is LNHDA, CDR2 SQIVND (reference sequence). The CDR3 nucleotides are TGTGCCAGTAGTATATCGACGAGGACCTACAATGAGCAGTTCTTC. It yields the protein CASSISTRTYNEQFF.

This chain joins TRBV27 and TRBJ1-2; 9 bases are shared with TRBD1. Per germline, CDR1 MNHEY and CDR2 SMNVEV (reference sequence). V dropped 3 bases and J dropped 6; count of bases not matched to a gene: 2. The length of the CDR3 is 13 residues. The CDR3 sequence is CASSLTGGHGYTF. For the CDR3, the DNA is TGTGCCAGCAGTTTGACAGGGGGGCATGGCTACACCTTC.

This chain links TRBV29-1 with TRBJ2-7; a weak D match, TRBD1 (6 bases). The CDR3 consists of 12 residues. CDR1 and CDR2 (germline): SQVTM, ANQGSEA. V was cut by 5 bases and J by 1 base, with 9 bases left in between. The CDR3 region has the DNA TGCAGCGTTCCAACAGGGTCCTACGAGCAGTACTTC. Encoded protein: CSVPTGSYEQYF.